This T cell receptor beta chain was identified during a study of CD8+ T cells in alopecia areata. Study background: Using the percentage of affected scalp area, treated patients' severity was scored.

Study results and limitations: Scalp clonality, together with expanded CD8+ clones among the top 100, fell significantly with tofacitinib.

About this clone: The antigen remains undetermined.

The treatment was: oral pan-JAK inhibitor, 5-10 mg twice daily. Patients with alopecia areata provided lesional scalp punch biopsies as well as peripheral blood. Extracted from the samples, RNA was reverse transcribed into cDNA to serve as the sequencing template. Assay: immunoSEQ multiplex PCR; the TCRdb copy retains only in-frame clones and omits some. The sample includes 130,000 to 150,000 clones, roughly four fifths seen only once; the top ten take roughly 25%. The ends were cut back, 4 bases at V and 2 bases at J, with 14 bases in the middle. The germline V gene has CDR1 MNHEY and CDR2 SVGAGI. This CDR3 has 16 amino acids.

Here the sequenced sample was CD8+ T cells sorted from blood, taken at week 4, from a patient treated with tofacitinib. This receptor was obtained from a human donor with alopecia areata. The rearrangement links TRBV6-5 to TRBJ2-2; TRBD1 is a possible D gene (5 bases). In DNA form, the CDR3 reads TGTGCCAGCAGTTTTGGACATACTGGAAACACCGGGGAGCTGTTTTTT. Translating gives CASSFGHTGNTGELFF.